The rows below give T cell receptor beta chains drawn from one sample of a study of blood T cell repertoires in COVID-19. Generated by immunoSEQ multiplex PCR, the TCRdb table keeps only in-frame clones and is missing some. The sample lists roughly 100,000 clones; around 87% were seen once. Sequencing used peripheral blood. The receptors stem from a woman in her twenties or thirties with acute or convalescent COVID-19. Both conserved end residues are part of each CDR3. D genes are given only for firm matches. For some rows the clone size is stated as once, few or many, or as a class when expanded; others skip it.

D: .
size: .
V: TRBV5-1
length: 13
J: TRBJ2-2
CDR3: CASGDREAGELFF
DNA: TGCGCCAGCGGCGACAGGGAGGCCGGGGAGCTGTTTTTT

D: .
size: .
V: TRBV18
length: 11
J: TRBJ2-1
CDR3: CASSPSNEQFF
DNA: TGTGCCAGCTCACCCTCCAATGAGCAGTTCTTC

D: .
size: .
V: TRBV6-5
length: 16
J: TRBJ1-4
CDR3: CASSYTPEGVAEKLFF
DNA: TGTGCCAGCAGTTACACCCCAGAGGGGGTCGCCGAAAAACTGTTTTTT

D: TRBD1
size: .
V: TRBV19
length: 17
J: TRBJ2-2
CDR3: CASTLSSGQGRTGELFF
DNA: TGTGCCAGTACCCTATCCTCCGGACAGGGCCGCACCGGGGAGCTGTTTTTT

D: .
size: .
V: TRBV6-5
length: 12
J: TRBJ1-1
CDR3: CASSLGGRQAFF
DNA: TGTGCCAGCTCCTTGGGGGGGCGTCAAGCTTTCTTT

D: TRBD1
size: once
V: TRBV12-5
length: 14
J: TRBJ1-3
CDR3: CASYQGEPGNTIYF
DNA: TGTGCTAGTTATCAGGGGGAGCCTGGAAACACCATATATTTT

D: .
size: .
V: TRBV7-9
length: 13
J: TRBJ1-4
CDR3: CASSPRELGKLFF
DNA: TGTGCCAGCAGCCCCCGGGAGCTAGGAAAACTGTTTTTT

D: .
size: .
V: TRBV5-1
length: 16
J: TRBJ2-3
CDR3: CASSLFHMTSTDTQYF
DNA: TGCGCCAGCAGCTTGTTCCATATGACTAGCACAGATACGCAGTATTTT

D: TRBD1
size: few
V: TRBV6-5
length: 16
J: TRBJ1-1
CDR3: CASSSYSRGLNTEAFF
DNA: TGTGCCAGCAGTTCCTATTCCAGGGGGCTGAACACTGAAGCTTTCTTT

D: .
size: once
V: TRBV28
length: 12
J: TRBJ2-7
CDR3: CASSLLAYEQYF
DNA: TGTGCCAGCAGTTTACTAGCATACGAGCAGTACTTC